This T cell receptor beta chain was identified in a study of radiotherapy plus CTLA-4 blockade in lung cancer. Study outcomes and limitations: Among blood TCR repertoires after radiotherapy plus ipilimumab, tumor-derived clones expanded. The best prediction of response reportedly came from early blood T cell clone dynamics, with interferon-beta.

The V gene's germline CDR1 is MNHEY and CDR2 SVGAGI. This CDR3 region has 12 residues. The V gene end was trimmed by 8 bases and the J gene end by 4 bases; junction bases not matched to a gene: 4. On this clone: Its antigen remains unknown. Distinct nucleotide sequences in the sample also encode this CDR3.

The protocol was immunoSEQ multiplex PCR, while the TCRdb copy is restricted to in-frame clones and leaves out a portion. This sample has roughly 80,000 clones; about 79% occur once, and the top ten carry approximately 4%. Alongside CTLA-4 blockade with ipilimumab, patients with chemo-refractory metastatic non-small-cell lung cancer received focal radiation. V and J are TRBV6-5 and TRBJ2-7; 8 bases match TRBD1. The material was peripheral blood, obtained from a patient treated with radiotherapy plus ipilimumab. The origin of this receptor is a human donor with non-small cell lung cancer who had a partial response to radiotherapy plus ipilimumab. Some clones in this sample may be carry-over from other donors' samples. CDR3 sequence (DNA): TGTGCCAGCCGGCAGGGGGCGTACGAGCAGTACTTC. Translated: CASRQGAYEQYF.